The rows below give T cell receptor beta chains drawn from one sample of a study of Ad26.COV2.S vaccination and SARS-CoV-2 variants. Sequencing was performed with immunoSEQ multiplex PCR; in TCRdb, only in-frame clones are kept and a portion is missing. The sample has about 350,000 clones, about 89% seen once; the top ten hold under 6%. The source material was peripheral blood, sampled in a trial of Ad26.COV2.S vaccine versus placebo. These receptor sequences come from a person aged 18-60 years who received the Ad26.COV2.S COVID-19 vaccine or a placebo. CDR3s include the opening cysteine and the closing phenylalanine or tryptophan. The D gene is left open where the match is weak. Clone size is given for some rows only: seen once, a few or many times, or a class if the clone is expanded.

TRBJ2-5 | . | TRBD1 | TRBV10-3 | TGTGCCATCAGTGCACCTCGGGGACAGACCGGACAAGAGACCCAGTACTTC | CAISAPRGQTGQETQYF
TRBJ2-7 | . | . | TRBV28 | TGTGCCAGCAGTTCTACAGGAAGGCGGGACCAGCAGTACTTC | CASSSTGRRDQQYF
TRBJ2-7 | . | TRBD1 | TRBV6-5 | TGTGCCAGCAGCAGGGGGCGCGTTGGCGAGCAGTACTTC | CASSRGRVGEQYF
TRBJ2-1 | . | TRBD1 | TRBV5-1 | TGCGCCAGCAACGACAGGGGATTCGACAATGAGCAGTTCTTC | CASNDRGFDNEQFF
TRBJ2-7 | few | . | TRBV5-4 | TGTGCCAGCAGCGGAGGGACATCAGCTTCCTACGAGCAGTACTTC | CASSGGTSASYEQYF
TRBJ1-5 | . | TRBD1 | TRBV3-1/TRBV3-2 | TGTGCCAGCAGCCGTTCTACACCCGGGACAGGGGCCCAGCCCCAGCATTTT | CASSRSTPGTGAQPQHF
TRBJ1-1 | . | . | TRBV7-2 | TGTGCCAGCGGACCGGGACGGATGAACACTGAAGCTTTCTTT | CASGPGRMNTEAFF
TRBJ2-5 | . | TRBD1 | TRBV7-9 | TGTGCCAGCAGTTCAAATACAGGGGGAGGAGAGACCCAGTACTTC | CASSSNTGGGETQYF
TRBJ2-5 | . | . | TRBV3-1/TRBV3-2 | TGTGCCAGCAGCCAAGAATTAGCGGTCAAAGAGACCCAGTACTTC | CASSQELAVKETQYF
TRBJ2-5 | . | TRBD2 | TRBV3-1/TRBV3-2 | TGTGCCAGCAGCCAACCGGGACTAGCGGGGGGACTAAAAGAGACCCAGTACTTC | CASSQPGLAGGLKETQYF
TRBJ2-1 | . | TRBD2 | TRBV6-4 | TGTGCCAGCAGTCCCGGGACTAGCGAATACAATGAGCAGTTCTTC | CASSPGTSEYNEQFF
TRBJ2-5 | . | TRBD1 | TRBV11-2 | TGTGCCAGCAGCTCCGACAGGGGAACAGAGACCCAGTACTTC | CASSSDRGTETQYF
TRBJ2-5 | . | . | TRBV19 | TGTGCCAGTAGTGAAAGACAGGTCCAAGAGACCCAGTACTTC | CASSERQVQETQYF
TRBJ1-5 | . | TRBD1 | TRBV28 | TGTGCCAGCAGTTCACTCAAGACAGGGTATCAGCCCCAGCATTTT | CASSSLKTGYQPQHF
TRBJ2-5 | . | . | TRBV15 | TGTGCCACCAGCAGAGATGGGGCACAAGAGACCCAGTACTTC | CATSRDGAQETQYF
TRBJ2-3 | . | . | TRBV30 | TGTGCCTGGAGTGTACTCGGGAATACGCAGTATTTT | CAWSVLGNTQYF
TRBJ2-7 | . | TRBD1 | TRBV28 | TGTGCCAGCAGTTGGCCCCGGGACAGGGGATCCTACGAGCAGTACTTC | CASSWPRDRGSYEQYF